This T cell receptor (beta chain) came from a study of T cells in tuberculosis. Study conclusions and caveats: T cells binding CD1B-GMM tetramer weakly possibly escaped the sort.

After thawing and overnight rest, PBMC were stained with GMM-loaded CD1B tetramer, viability dye and anti-CD3 for sorting. The CD1B tetramers carried C32 glucose monomycolate purified from Rhodococcus equi. Tetramer-sorted PBMC had been CD14 monocyte-depleted before freezing. No alpha-beta pairing information exists for these sequences. Method: immunoSEQ multiplex PCR; TCRdb's copy keeps in-frame clones and lacks some. The sample lists roughly 59,000 clones, about 76% occurring once. Germline CDR1 SQVTM, CDR2 ANQGSEA. Trimming cost V 7 bases and J 2 bases, with 16 bases left between them. CDR3 length equals 14 residues.

Sequenced: CD1b-GMM tetramer-negative cells sorted from PBMCs. The rearrangement links TRBV29-1 to TRBJ2-3, with D tentatively TRBD2 (6 bases). The receptor was derived from an adult woman with latent tuberculosis. The CDR3 here is CSGIERASTDTQYF. For the CDR3, the DNA is TGCAGCGGCATTGAGCGGGCTTCCACAGATACGCAGTATTTT.